One and the same sample provided the 20 T cell receptor beta chains below, sequenced in a study of technical replicates of blood from a handful of donors. The protocol was immunoSEQ multiplex PCR, while the TCRdb copy is restricted to in-frame clones and leaves out a portion. The table records tens of thousands of clones, around 90% of them present only once. Input material: T cells isolated from PBMCs. The source is a human donor in good health.

This clone occurred a few times. The chain couples TRBV28 to TRBJ1-1; unclear D gene. From germline, CDR1 is MDHEN and CDR2 SYDVKM. The CDR3 covers 16 residues. Trimming pared 7 bases from V and 0 bases from J, leaving 18 bases between. CDR3 sequence reads: CASTPEAGPLNTEAFF. CDR3 nucleotides: TGTGCCAGCACCCCTGAGGCGGGTCCGTTGAACACTGAAGCTTTCTTT.

The chain carries TRBV7-2 and TRBJ2-3; 7 nucleotides align to TRBD2. Germline trimming cut 5 bases from V and 4 bases from J; bases unmatched to any gene: 6. Germline CDR1 and CDR2: SGHTA and FQGNSA. The CDR3 extends over 14 amino acids. CDR3 nucleotide sequence: TGTGCCAGCAGCCCGAGACTAGCTTCAGATACGCAGTATTTT. It encodes CASSPRLASDTQYF. The variable domain in full, with the rest retrieved from reference TRBV7-2 and TRBJ2-3, is GAGVSQSPSNKVTEKGKDVELRCDPISGHTALYWYRQSLGQGLEFLIYFQGNSAPDKSGLPSDRFSAERTGGSVSTLTIQRTQQEDSAVYLCASSPRLASDTQYFGPGTRLTVL.

The chain employs TRBV13 and TRBJ2-1; 7 bases fit TRBD2. This CDR3 is built from 17 residues. V gave up 8 bases and J gave up 0 bases; unmatched junction bases: 13. Germline lookup yields CDR1 PRHDT and CDR2 FYEKMQ (reference sequence). This CDR3 is CASGRSGDLSSYNEQFF. CDR3 sequence (DNA): TGTGCCAGCGGGCGGAGCGGGGACCTAAGCTCCTACAATGAGCAGTTCTTC.

The CDR3 region has the DNA TGCGCCAGCAGCTTCGGGACAGGGGACGAGCAGTACTTC. It specifies CASSFGTGDEQYF. This chain uses TRBV5-1 with TRBJ2-7; TRBD1 matches at 10 bases. The germline gives CDR1 SGHRS, CDR2 YFSETQ. The V gene end was trimmed by 2 bases and the J gene end by 5 bases; junction bases not matched to a gene: 1. The CDR3 loop spans 13 amino acids.

This chain uses TRBV18 with TRBJ2-7; TRBD2 aligns across 11 bases. V was pared by 6 bases and J by 2 bases, with 9 bases of the junction left unmatched. Germline lookup yields CDR1 KGHSH and CDR2 LQKENI. There are 16 residues in the CDR3. The CDR3 DNA is TGTGCCAGCTCGACTACGGGACTAGCGGCACCCTACGAGCAGTACTTC. Encoded protein: CASSTTGLAAPYEQYF. Supplemented by reference TRBV18 and TRBJ2-7, the full variable domain reads NAGVMQNPRHLVRRRGQEARLRCSPMKGHSHVYWYRQLPEEGLKFMVYLQKENIIDESGMPKERFSAEFPKEGPSILRIQQVVRGDSAAYFCASSTTGLAAPYEQYFGPGTRLTVT.

The chain has TRBV11-2 and TRBJ2-7, with a possible D match to TRBD2 (5 bases). The CDR3 length is 14 residues. V lost 2 bases to trimming and J lost 2 bases, with 10 bases between them. Germline assignment: CDR1 SGHAT and CDR2 FQNNGV. The CDR3 nucleotides read TGTGCCAGCAGCTTATCACTAGGAGCCTACGAGCAGTACTTC. Translation: CASSLSLGAYEQYF.

This sequence joins TRBV28 and TRBJ2-5; 9 bases agree with TRBD1. Looked up from germline, CDR1 is MDHEN and CDR2 is SYDVKM. This CDR3 is 14 amino acids long. J lost 5 bases, V lost 6 bases, and 7 bases had no gene match. The CDR3 loop reads CASRDRGSVETQYF. The CDR3 bases are TGTGCCAGCAGGGACAGGGGATCAGTTGAGACCCAGTACTTC.

The gene calls are TRBV4-1 and TRBJ1-1; possible D gene TRBD1, 6 bases. The V gene lost 4 bases and the J gene lost 4 bases, with 16 bases spanning the gap. This CDR3 spans 15 amino acids. Germline CDR1 MGHRA, CDR2 YSYEKL. CDR3 residues: CASSPPLGGPTEAFF. In DNA, the CDR3 is TGCGCCAGCAGCCCCCCACTCGGGGGGCCCACTGAAGCTTTCTTT.

The chain is built from TRBV2 and TRBJ2-1, with D unresolved. The CDR3 covers 13 residues. Trimming removed 6 bases from V and 0 bases from J, with 6 bases in between. The germline CDR1 and CDR2 sequences are SNHLY and FYNNEI. In nucleotides, the CDR3 is TGTGCCAGCAGGCGGAGCTCCTACAATGAGCAGTTCTTC. This codes for CASRRSSYNEQFF.

This clone was seen a single time. The chain combines TRBV2 with TRBJ2-7; D possibly corresponds to TRBD1 (6 bases). The V gene lost 7 bases and the J gene lost 2 bases, with 15 bases spanning the gap. Germline lookup yields CDR1 SNHLY and CDR2 FYNNEI. This CDR3 contains 14 residues. CDR3 residues: CASNTGHGAYEQYF. The CDR3 DNA reads as TGTGCCAGCAATACGGGACATGGCGCCTACGAGCAGTACTTC.

The chain uses TRBV9 and TRBJ1-1; D unclear. V was clipped by 6 bases and J by 4 bases, with 22 bases between them. This CDR3 contains 16 residues. Germline CDR1 is SGDLS and CDR2 is YYNGEE. The CDR3 spells CASTPDHGRGSTEAFF. CDR3 sequence (DNA): TGTGCCAGCACCCCAGACCATGGACGGGGAAGCACTGAAGCTTTCTTT. Full variable domain (missing parts from reference TRBV9 and TRBJ1-1): DSGVTQTPKHLITATGQRVTLRCSPRSGDLSVYWYQQSLDQGLQFLIQYYNGEERAKGNILERFSAQQFPDLHSELNLSSLELGDSALYFCASTPDHGRGSTEAFFGQGTRLTVV.

CDR3 protein: CASSDTGQPLGEQYF. The CDR3 coding sequence is TGTGCCAGCAGTGATACGGGACAGCCTCTGGGTGAGCAGTACTTC. The chain is built from TRBV25-1 and TRBJ2-7, with TRBD1 identical over 7 bases. This CDR3 is built from 15 residues. The junction had 12 bases not matched to a gene; V was cut back by 3 bases and J by 7 bases. Germline values: CDR1 MGHDK, CDR2 SYGVNS.

This chain uses TRBV7-2 with TRBJ2-5; 8 nucleotides align to TRBD2. The trim removed 4 bases at V and 13 bases at J, leaving 11 bases unmatched. The CDR3 is 13 residues long. Germline CDR1 is SGHTA and CDR2 is FQGNSA. DNA of the CDR3: TGTGCCAGCAGCTCCAAAAGAGGGGCGGGAGGGTACTTC. It codes for CASSSKRGAGGYF. The full variable domain, its missing parts supplied by reference TRBV7-2 and TRBJ2-5, is GAGVSQSPSNKVTEKGKDVELRCDPISGHTALYWYRQSLGQGLEFLIYFQGNSAPDKSGLPSDRFSAERTGGSVSTLTIQRTQQEDSAVYLCASSSKRGAGGYFGPGTRLLVL.

The chain couples TRBV4-1 to TRBJ2-1; 12 nucleotides line up with TRBD1. Germline lookup yields CDR1 MGHRA and CDR2 YSYEKL. After removal of 3 bases from V and 8 bases from J, the junction contained 2 bases not matched to a gene. This CDR3 spans 14 amino acids. CDR3 coding DNA: TGCGCCAGCAGCCAGGGACAGGGGGCGTATGAGCAGTTCTTC. It specifies CASSQGQGAYEQFF.

The chain recombines TRBV21-1 with TRBJ1-5. TRBV21-1 is tagged as a pseudogene. The CDR3 runs to 16 residues. In DNA, the CDR3 is TGTGCCAGCAGCAAAGGAGGGAGAGGGAAGGACCAGCCCCAGCATTTT. Amino acid sequence: CASSKGGRGKDQPQHF.

The V call is TRBV6-5, the J call TRBJ2-7; 7 bases are shared with TRBD1. Trimming removed 0 bases from V and 3 bases from J; junction bases left unmatched: 5. Germline V gene sequence: CDR1 MNHEY, CDR2 SVGAGI. The CDR3 totals 15 residues. The CDR3: CASSYSGQPGYEQYF. The CDR3 coding sequence is TGTGCCAGCAGTTACTCGGGACAGCCCGGCTACGAGCAGTACTTC.

This sequence joins TRBV21-1 and TRBJ1-2; whether TRBD1, the table's D call, matches the DNA was not checked. TRBV21-1 counts as a pseudogene. The CDR3 has 14 amino acids. The DNA for the CDR3 is TGTGCCAGTGGCATGGACAGGGAGGGAAATGGCTACACCTTC. It is translated as CASGMDREGNGYTF.

The rearrangement uses TRBV10-1 and TRBJ2-3; 11 bases map to TRBD1. The V gene end was trimmed by 2 bases and the J gene end by 2 bases; junction bases not matched to a gene: 3. Germline V gene data show CDR1 as WNHNN and CDR2 as SYGVQD (reference sequence). This CDR3 is built from 16 residues. CDR3 DNA: TGCGCCAGCAGTGAGAAGGGACAGGGGGTCACAGATACGCAGTATTTT. It translates to CASSEKGQGVTDTQYF.

The CDR3 is CASSRRPGQEGGEQYF. For the CDR3, the DNA is TGTGCCAGCAGCAGGAGGCCGGGACAGGAGGGAGGGGAGCAGTACTTC. The V and J genes are TRBV7-2 and TRBJ2-7; D perhaps matches TRBD1 (8 bases). The CDR3 runs 16 residues. Trimming removed 5 bases from V and 7 bases from J, with 24 bases in between. In germline, CDR1 is SGHTA, CDR2 FQGNSA. The full variable domain, completed using reference TRBV7-2 and TRBJ2-7, is GAGVSQSPSNKVTEKGKDVELRCDPISGHTALYWYRQSLGQGLEFLIYFQGNSAPDKSGLPSDRFSAERTGGSVSTLTIQRTQQEDSAVYLCASSRRPGQEGGEQYFGPGTRLTVT.

This chain uses TRBV27 with TRBJ1-4; tentative D call: TRBD1 (6 bases). This CDR3 region has 15 residues. Trimming took 4 bases from V and 4 from J, leaving 13 bases between them. The germline V gene encodes CDR1 MNHEY and CDR2 SMNVEV (reference sequence). The CDR3 sequence: CASSSLTGFNEKLFF. In nucleotides, the CDR3 is TGTGCCAGCAGTTCTTTGACAGGATTTAATGAAAAACTGTTTTTT.